This TCR beta chain was obtained from a study of technical replicates of blood from a handful of donors. The CDR3 is made up of 20 amino acids. With 1 base clipped from V and 2 bases from J, the junction kept 14 bases outside the gene matches. The germline V gene encodes CDR1 MNHEY and CDR2 SMNVEV (reference sequence). Sequencing used immunoSEQ multiplex PCR; TCRdb keeps in-frame clones, though not all of them. This sample has 91,000 or so clones, with 95% found just once. Source material: T cells isolated from PBMCs. V and J are TRBV27 and TRBJ2-2; the match to TRBD2 covers 9 bases. The sequence derives from a human donor in good health. The CDR3 DNA sequence: TGTGCCAGCAGTTTATATGGTTCAGGGCTAGCGGGGATTAACACCGGGGAGCTGTTTTTT. This sequence encodes CASSLYGSGLAGINTGELFF.